This T cell receptor (beta chain) was recorded in a study of OX40 agonist ivuxolimab in advanced cancers. On the study more broadly: Dosing consisted of intravenous ivuxolimab at 0.01 to 10 mg/kg every 2 weeks. Partial responses were achieved by three patients, of whom one had hepatocellular carcinoma and two had cutaneous melanoma. Study-level findings and limits: Patients who responded partially at 0.1-3.0 mg/kg showed clonal expansion ranking among the lowest.

Generated by immunoSEQ multiplex PCR, the TCRdb table keeps only in-frame clones and is missing some. This table has about 62,000 clones, roughly 85% appearing once. V lost 7 bases and J 5 bases, leaving 14 bases between the germline ends. The CDR3 consists of 13 residues. Germline values: CDR1 SNHLY, CDR2 FYNNEI. As for this clone: The antigen remains undetermined.

The sequencing here drew on CD4+ or CD8+ T cells sorted from blood, taken in a trial of the OX40 agonist ivuxolimab. This sequence joins TRBV2 and TRBJ1-2; D not resolved. This TCR was sampled from an adult with an advanced solid tumor such as melanoma, head and neck, liver or kidney cancer. CDR3 sequence: CASTPRARYGYTF. As DNA, the CDR3 is TGTGCCAGCACCCCAAGGGCGCGGTATGGCTACACCTTC.